This T cell receptor beta chain comes out of a study of CD8+CD57+ T cells in acquired aplastic anemia. Patients included in sequencing had previously demonstrated CD8+CD57+ cell expansion by flow cytometry. Untreated patients provided the blood samples, with no therapy given before sampling. Profiling of TCR beta VDJ combinations and CDR3 sequences used genomic DNA as template. TCRdb fed the reads into MiXCR, producing one record per CDR3 protein. Of 180,000 or so distinct CDR3 sequences listed, roughly 48% were seen once; the top ten hold more than 0.95%. The germline gives CDR1 SGHVS, CDR2 FNYEAQ. The CDR3 sequence is 17 residues long. This clonotype was observed a handful of times. A read error may account for a junction end that differs from germline.

This rearrangement joins TRBV7-6 to TRBJ2-7, with TRBD1 matching over 7 bases. Sample: sorted CD4+, CD8+, or CD8+CD57+ T cells (not recorded which) from PBMCs. The source is a human donor with aplastic anemia. The CDR3 DNA reads as TGTGCCGGCAGCCTAGGGAGCACAGGGGAAGGCGCCTACGAGCAGTACTTC. Residues: CAGSLGSTGEGAYEQYF.